This T cell receptor beta chain comes out of a study of T cells in Graves' hyperthyroidism and ophthalmopathy. Looking at the study overall: Peripheral blood sampling occurred at initial diagnosis, before any treatment.

TCR beta CDR3 regions were amplified from RNA. Carried out on the TCR CDR3, a first-round RT-PCR used the HTBI primer set. TCRdb recomputed calls from the multiplex PCR reads with MiXCR, one row per CDR3 protein. The sample shows approximately 600,000 distinct CDR3 sequences, 15% to 20% of them seen only once. V was cut by 4 bases and J by 0 bases, with 9 bases left in between. Germline loops: CDR1 SQVTM, CDR2 ANQGSEA. CDR3 size: 13 residues. The definition of stable Graves' hyperthyroidism was no ophthalmopathy progression within 18 months. PBMCs came from 8.5 to 10 ml fresh peripheral blood. This clonotype was picked up many times.

The clonotype was recovered from a woman between 25 and 40 years old with Graves' hyperthyroidism. Material for sequencing was blood. J is TRBJ1-1 and V is TRBV29-1; no clear D. CDR3 nucleotides: TGCAGCGTTGGTGTTCGTCTGAACACTGAAGCTTTCTTT. It codes for CSVGVRLNTEAFF. The whole variable domain, remainder taken from reference TRBV29-1 and TRBJ1-1, is SAVISQKPSRDICQRGTSLTIQCQVDSQVTMMFWYRQQPGQSLTLIATANQGSEATYESGFVIDKFPISRPNLTFSTLTVSNMSPEDSSIYLCSVGVRLNTEAFFGQGTRLTVV.